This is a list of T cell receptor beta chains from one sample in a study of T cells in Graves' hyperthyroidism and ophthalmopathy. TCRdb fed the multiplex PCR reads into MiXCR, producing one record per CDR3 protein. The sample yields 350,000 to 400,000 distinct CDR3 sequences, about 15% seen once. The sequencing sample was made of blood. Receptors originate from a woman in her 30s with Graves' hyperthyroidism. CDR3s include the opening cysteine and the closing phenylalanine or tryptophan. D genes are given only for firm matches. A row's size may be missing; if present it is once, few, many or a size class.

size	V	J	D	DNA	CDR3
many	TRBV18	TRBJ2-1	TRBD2	TGTGCCAGCTCACCACCGGGACTAGCGGGAGTGGCTGAGCAGTTCTTC	CASSPPGLAGVAEQFF
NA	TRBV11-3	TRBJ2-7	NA	TGTGCCAGCAGCTTATCGGGACGGGGCTACTACGAGCAGTACTTC	CASSLSGRGYYEQYF
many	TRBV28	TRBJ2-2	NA	TGTGCCAGCCAAGTATACCTTAGGGGCACCGGGGAGCTGTTTTTT	CASQVYLRGTGELFF
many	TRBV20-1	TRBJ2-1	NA	TGCAGTGCTAGTTCCCTAGCGAACTACAATGAGCAGTTCTTC	CSASSLANYNEQFF
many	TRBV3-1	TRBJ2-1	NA	TGTGCCAGCAGCCAAGAAGGGGAGGCTAGTTTTCATGAGCAGTTCTTC	CASSQEGEASFHEQFF
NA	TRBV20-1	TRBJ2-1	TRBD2	TGCAGTGCTAGAGTACCTAGCGGGAGTATCTACAATGAGCAGTTCTTC	CSARVPSGSIYNEQFF
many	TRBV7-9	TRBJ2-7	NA	TGTGCCAGCAGCTTTCCGGGGTCCTCCTACGAGCAGTACTTC	CASSFPGSSYEQYF
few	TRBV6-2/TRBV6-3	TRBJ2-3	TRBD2	TGTGCCAGCACAGCGGGAGCGAACGTGGCCACAGATACGCAGTATTTT	CASTAGANVATDTQYF
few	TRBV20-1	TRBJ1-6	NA	TGCAGTGCTAGAGATGTGACGCGGAATTCATCCCTCCACTTT	CSARDVTRNSSLHF
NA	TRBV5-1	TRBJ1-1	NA	TGCGCCAGCAGCTTGGAGGGGGGTTTAAACACTGAAGCTTTCTTT	CASSLEGGLNTEAFF
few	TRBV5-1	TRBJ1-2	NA	TGCGCCAGCAGCTTGGACTTTAACTATGGCTACACCTTC	CASSLDFNYGYTF
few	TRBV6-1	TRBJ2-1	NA	TGTGCCAGCAGTGAAAAGGTCAGCAGGGGCGAGTTCTTC	CASSEKVSRGEFF
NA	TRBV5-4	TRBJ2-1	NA	TGTGCCAGCAGGAGAACGGGCGGGACCTCCTACAATGAGCAGTTCTTC	CASRRTGGTSYNEQFF
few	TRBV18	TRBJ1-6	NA	TGTGCCAGCTCACCATTGACAGGACTTAATTCACCCCTCCACTTT	CASSPLTGLNSPLHF
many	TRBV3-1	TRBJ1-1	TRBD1	TGTGCCAGCAGCACGCTGGAGGGGGCGGGGGCTTTCTTT	CASSTLEGAGAFF
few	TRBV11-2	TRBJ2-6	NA	TGTGCCAGCAGCCGGGACGGCTCTGGGGCCAACGTCCTGACTTTC	CASSRDGSGANVLTF
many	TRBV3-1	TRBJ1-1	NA	TGTGCCAGCAGCCAAAACCCTACAGGAATCCTAGAAGCTTTCTTT	CASSQNPTGILEAFF
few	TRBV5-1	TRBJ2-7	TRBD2	TGCGCCAGCAGCCGGACTAGCGGAACGCTGGGTGAGCAGTACTTC	CASSRTSGTLGEQYF
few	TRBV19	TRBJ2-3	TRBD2	TGTGCCAATACCGTGGGGACTAGCGGGAGCACAGATACGCAGTATTTT	CANTVGTSGSTDTQYF
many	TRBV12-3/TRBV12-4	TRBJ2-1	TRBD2	TGTGCCAGCACCTTAGGTGCTAGCGGTAAATACAATGAGCAGTTCTTC	CASTLGASGKYNEQFF
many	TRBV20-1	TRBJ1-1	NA	TGCAGTGCCCTGGGACCGTGGAACACTGAAGCTTTCTTT	CSALGPWNTEAFF
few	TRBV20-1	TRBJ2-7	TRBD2	TGCAGTGCGCAGGGTCTAGCGGGTTACGAGCAGTACTTC	CSAQGLAGYEQYF
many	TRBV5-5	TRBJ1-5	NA	TGTGCCAGCAGCTTGGGACCTCCCAATCAGCCCCAGCATTTT	CASSLGPPNQPQHF
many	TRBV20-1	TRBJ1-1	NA	TGCAGTGCCTACGGGGACACTGAAGCTTTCTTT	CSAYGDTEAFF
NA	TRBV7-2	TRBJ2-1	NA	TGTGCCAGCAGCCGCGCCGGGGATGAGCAGTTCTTC	CASSRAGDEQFF
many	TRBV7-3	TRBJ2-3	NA	TGTGCCAATCGGCGGACGGATACGCAGTATTTT	CANRRTDTQYF
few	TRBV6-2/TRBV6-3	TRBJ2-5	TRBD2	TGTGCCAGCAGGGGACTAGCGGGCGTGGAGACCCAGTACTTC	CASRGLAGVETQYF
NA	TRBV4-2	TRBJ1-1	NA	TGTGCCAGCAGCCAAGCACAGCCAACTGAAGCTTTCTTT	CASSQAQPTEAFF
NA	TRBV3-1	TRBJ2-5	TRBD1	TGTGCCAGCAGCCTCGGCCAGGGGGAGCAAGAGACCCAGTACTTC	CASSLGQGEQETQYF
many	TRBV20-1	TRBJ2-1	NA	TGCAGTGCTAGGACCGGGACATCCTTCTACAATGAGCAGTTCTTC	CSARTGTSFYNEQFF
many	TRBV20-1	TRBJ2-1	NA	TGCAGTGCTATCGGACAGAGCTACAATGAGCAGTTCTTC	CSAIGQSYNEQFF
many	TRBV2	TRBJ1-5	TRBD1	TGTGCCAGCAGAGAACAGGGGGTTCGCAATCAGCCCCAGCATTTT	CASREQGVRNQPQHF
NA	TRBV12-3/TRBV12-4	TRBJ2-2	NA	TGTGCCAGCAGCCCTACTTTAGGCGGAGGGACCGGGGAGCTGTTTTTT	CASSPTLGGGTGELFF
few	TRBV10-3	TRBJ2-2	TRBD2	TGTGCCATCAGTGAGTCGATTTCTAGCGGGAAAACCGGGGAGCTGTTTTTT	CAISESISSGKTGELFF
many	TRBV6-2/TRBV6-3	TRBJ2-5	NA	TGTGCCAGCAGTTGGAACACCCAAGAGACCCAGTACTTC	CASSWNTQETQYF
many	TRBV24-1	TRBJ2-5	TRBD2	TGTGCCACCAGTGTTGGGGAGGGGATACAAGAGACCCAGTACTTC	CATSVGEGIQETQYF
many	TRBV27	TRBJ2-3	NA	TGTGCCAGCAGTATCGGACGGGACACAGATACGCAGTATTTT	CASSIGRDTDTQYF
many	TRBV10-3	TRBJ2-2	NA	TGTGCCATCACTGTTGGACTGAACACCGGGGAGCTGTTTTTT	CAITVGLNTGELFF
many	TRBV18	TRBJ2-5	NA	TGTGCCAGCTCACCATTAGCCGAACAAGAGACCCAGTACTTC	CASSPLAEQETQYF
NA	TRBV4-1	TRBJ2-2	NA	TGCGCCAGCAGCAACCAGAGGGAGAACACCGGGGAGCTGTTTTTT	CASSNQRENTGELFF